The following is a T cell receptor beta chain sequence with its context. Its antigen is not identified. Trimming removed 7 bases at V and 4 bases at J, with 11 bases between. The CDR3 is made up of 12 amino acids. Germline V gene sequence: CDR1 MNHEY, CDR2 SVGAGI. Regarding treatment: oral pan-JAK inhibitor, 5-10 mg twice daily. Lesional scalp tissue (obtained by punch biopsy) and peripheral blood were collected from alopecia areata patients. The data belong to a study of CD8+ T cells in alopecia areata. Study-wide background: The study gave treated patients oral tofacitinib at 5 to 10 mg twice daily. Study outcomes and limitations: Tofacitinib delivered significant drops in scalp clonality and in expanded CD8+ clones among the top 100.

After isolation, RNA underwent reverse transcription to generate cDNA as the sequencing template. Assay: immunoSEQ multiplex PCR; the TCRdb copy retains only in-frame clones and omits some. The sample has 150,000 to 200,000 clones; 60% are singletons. The receptor's source is a human donor with alopecia areata. The rearrangement links TRBV6-5 to TRBJ2-7, with D maybe TRBD2 (5 bases). The source material was CD4+ T cells sorted from blood, sampled at week 24, from a patient treated with tofacitinib. The CDR3 is CASTSTGYEQYF. The CDR3 DNA is TGTGCCAGCACCTCGACGGGGTACGAGCAGTACTTC.